The source of this T cell receptor (beta chain) is a study of cytotoxic CD8 clonotypes in ibrutinib-treated CLL. V was cut by 0 bases and J by 5 bases, with 14 bases left in between. The CDR3 is 15 amino acids. Per germline, CDR1 MGHRA and CDR2 YSYEKL. Investigators sought sequencing depths of between 1 in 200,000 and 1 in 1 million T cells. Method: immunoSEQ multiplex PCR; TCRdb's copy keeps in-frame clones and lacks some. The sample lists approximately 350,000 clones; over 60% were seen once. Findings and caveats of the study: Shared public clonotypes were rare, and on treatment they either got smaller or stayed the same.

To note about this clone: Its specificity is unknown.

The rearrangement uses TRBV4-1 and TRBJ2-7; no reliable D call. The TCR originated in a human donor with chronic lymphocytic leukemia. This sample comprised PBMCs, obtained after 36 months of ibrutinib treatment. DNA of the CDR3: TGCGCCAGCAGCCAAGAACAGTCTTTATTCCACGAGCAGTACTTC. Its protein product is CASSQEQSLFHEQYF.